Listed below are T cell receptor beta chains from one sample, sequenced in a study of blood T cell repertoires in COVID-19. Assay used: immunoSEQ multiplex PCR; TCRdb lists only in-frame clones, some missing. The sample has roughly 300,000 clones, about 89% seen once. The sequencing sample was made of peripheral blood. The receptors originated from a woman in her forties or fifties who had recovered from COVID-19. The CDR3 runs from the conserved cysteine through the conserved F or W. Each record gives: clone size, J gene, V gene, CDR3 length, D gene, CDR3 DNA, CDR3 protein. A D gene is named only where the DNA matches it firmly. Size tells how often a clone was seen (once, few, many) or the class of an expanded clone, and some rows leave it out.

abundance: NA
j_gene: TRBJ1-3
v_gene: TRBV12-3/TRBV12-4
len: 12
d_gene: NA
CDR3nt: TGTGCCAGCAGAGTACTCGGGAACACCATATATTTT
CDR3aa: CASRVLGNTIYF

abundance: few
j_gene: TRBJ1-1
v_gene: TRBV7-6
len: 13
d_gene: NA
CDR3nt: TGTGCCAGCAGCTTTAACAGTTACACTGAAGCTTTCTTT
CDR3aa: CASSFNSYTEAFF

abundance: NA
j_gene: TRBJ1-1
v_gene: TRBV6-5
len: 15
d_gene: NA
CDR3nt: TGTGCCAGCAGGAAAACGGGGAGAGGGAACACTGAAGCTTTCTTT
CDR3aa: CASRKTGRGNTEAFF

abundance: NA
j_gene: TRBJ2-3
v_gene: TRBV19
len: 20
d_gene: TRBD2
CDR3nt: TGTGCCAGTAGTATAGTAGATTGGCTAGCGGGGGACCTCCTCACAGATACGCAGTATTTT
CDR3aa: CASSIVDWLAGDLLTDTQYF

abundance: NA
j_gene: TRBJ1-5
v_gene: TRBV2
len: 15
d_gene: NA
CDR3nt: TGTGCCAGCAGTCTTGTAGGCGGTAGCAATCAGCCCCAGCATTTT
CDR3aa: CASSLVGGSNQPQHF

abundance: NA
j_gene: TRBJ2-5
v_gene: TRBV24-1
len: 17
d_gene: TRBD2
CDR3nt: TGTGCCACCAGTGATTCATTCGAGCGGGAGTCGGCGGAGACCCAGTACTTC
CDR3aa: CATSDSFERESAETQYF

abundance: NA
j_gene: TRBJ1-2
v_gene: TRBV7-9
len: 15
d_gene: NA
CDR3nt: TGTGCCAGCAGCTTAGTCCCTGCCGCGGGAGCGGACTACACCTTC
CDR3aa: CASSLVPAAGADYTF

abundance: NA
j_gene: TRBJ2-2
v_gene: TRBV18
len: 16
d_gene: NA
CDR3nt: TGTGCCAGCTCACCACTGGGGACACCCAACACCGGGGAGCTGTTTTTT
CDR3aa: CASSPLGTPNTGELFF

abundance: few
j_gene: TRBJ2-2
v_gene: TRBV13
len: 20
d_gene: TRBD1
CDR3nt: TGTGCCAGCAGCTTAGTAAAAATCGGGCTCGACAGGGGGAACACCGGGGAGCTGTTTTTT
CDR3aa: CASSLVKIGLDRGNTGELFF

abundance: NA
j_gene: TRBJ1-2
v_gene: TRBV7-2
len: 13
d_gene: NA
CDR3nt: TGTGCCAGCAGCCAACTGGGGGCCGGAGGCTACACCTTC
CDR3aa: CASSQLGAGGYTF

abundance: NA
j_gene: TRBJ2-1
v_gene: TRBV19
len: 16
d_gene: NA
CDR3nt: TGTGCCAGTAGTATAGAACAGGGACGGTCCTACAATGAGCAGTTCTTC
CDR3aa: CASSIEQGRSYNEQFF

abundance: NA
j_gene: TRBJ1-4
v_gene: TRBV5-4
len: 15
d_gene: NA
CDR3nt: TGTGCCAGCAGCTTAGGGGTCACGACTAATGAAAAACTGTTTTTT
CDR3aa: CASSLGVTTNEKLFF

abundance: NA
j_gene: TRBJ1-2
v_gene: TRBV6-6
len: 16
d_gene: NA
CDR3nt: TGTGCCAGCAGTTCTGGGCGGGACGGAGGTAACTATGGCTACACCTTC
CDR3aa: CASSSGRDGGNYGYTF

abundance: NA
j_gene: TRBJ1-1
v_gene: TRBV27
len: 16
d_gene: NA
CDR3nt: TGTGCCAGCAGTCGGGGGACCGGGGCCATTGGCACTGAAGCTTTCTTT
CDR3aa: CASSRGTGAIGTEAFF

abundance: NA
j_gene: TRBJ1-5
v_gene: TRBV6-2/TRBV6-3
len: 17
d_gene: NA
CDR3nt: TGTGCCAGCAGTTACTCGACAGCCAAGGTTCCTGATCAGCCCCAGCATTTT
CDR3aa: CASSYSTAKVPDQPQHF

abundance: NA
j_gene: TRBJ2-1
v_gene: TRBV5-4
len: 18
d_gene: NA
CDR3nt: TGTGCCAGCAGCTTATTTCCCCGTATGAGTGGGAGCCACAATGAGCAGTTCTTC
CDR3aa: CASSLFPRMSGSHNEQFF

abundance: NA
j_gene: TRBJ2-1
v_gene: TRBV7-3
len: 13
d_gene: NA
CDR3nt: TGTGCCAGCAGCTTAAAGGGGGAGAATGAGCAGTTCTTC
CDR3aa: CASSLKGENEQFF

abundance: NA
j_gene: TRBJ1-1
v_gene: TRBV28
len: 12
d_gene: TRBD1
CDR3nt: TGTGCTACGGACAGGGAGGGCACTGAAGCTTTCTTT
CDR3aa: CATDREGTEAFF

abundance: once
j_gene: TRBJ1-6
v_gene: TRBV5-1
len: 15
d_gene: NA
CDR3nt: TGCGCCAGCAGCTTGGGGCCTTTAGGGAGTTCACCCCTCCACTTT
CDR3aa: CASSLGPLGSSPLHF

abundance: NA
j_gene: TRBJ2-5
v_gene: TRBV9
len: 14
d_gene: NA
CDR3nt: TGTGCCAGCAGCGTAAGCGTCAGGGGAGAGACCCAGTACTTC
CDR3aa: CASSVSVRGETQYF

abundance: few
j_gene: TRBJ2-1
v_gene: TRBV7-2
len: 15
d_gene: NA
CDR3nt: TGTGCCAGCAGCGAACAGATCATAGCCTACAATGAGCAGTTCTTC
CDR3aa: CASSEQIIAYNEQFF

abundance: NA
j_gene: TRBJ1-5
v_gene: TRBV19
len: 16
d_gene: NA
CDR3nt: TGTGCCAGTAGCCCCACAGGGATTGGTAGTAATCAGCCCCAGCATTTT
CDR3aa: CASSPTGIGSNQPQHF

abundance: NA
j_gene: TRBJ1-1
v_gene: TRBV5-1
len: 14
d_gene: TRBD1
CDR3nt: TGCGCCAGCCGATTGGGACAGGGGAACACTGAAGCTTTCTTT
CDR3aa: CASRLGQGNTEAFF

abundance: NA
j_gene: TRBJ2-5
v_gene: TRBV7-8
len: 14
d_gene: NA
CDR3nt: TGTGCCAGCCGAGACCTCAGGGGAAAAGAGACCCAGTACTTC
CDR3aa: CASRDLRGKETQYF

abundance: NA
j_gene: TRBJ1-1
v_gene: TRBV6-5
len: 13
d_gene: TRBD1
CDR3nt: TGTGCCAGCAGTAGGGACAGGGGAGAAAAAGCTTTCTTT
CDR3aa: CASSRDRGEKAFF

abundance: NA
j_gene: TRBJ2-1
v_gene: TRBV7-8
len: 15
d_gene: NA
CDR3nt: TGTGCCAGCGCCCCCGGAGCAAGCTCCTACAATGAGCAGTTCTTC
CDR3aa: CASAPGASSYNEQFF

abundance: NA
j_gene: TRBJ1-2
v_gene: TRBV5-6
len: 15
d_gene: TRBD1
CDR3nt: TGTGCCAGCAGCTGGTACTCTCGACAGGGAGGTGGCTACACCTTC
CDR3aa: CASSWYSRQGGGYTF

abundance: NA
j_gene: TRBJ2-3
v_gene: TRBV5-6
len: 12
d_gene: NA
CDR3nt: TGTGCCAGCAGCCCCTTCACAGATACGCAGTATTTT
CDR3aa: CASSPFTDTQYF

abundance: NA
j_gene: TRBJ2-4
v_gene: TRBV18
len: 16
d_gene: TRBD1
CDR3nt: TGTGCCAGCTCAACCCAGGGGGCTGGAGTCAAAAACATTCAGTACTTC
CDR3aa: CASSTQGAGVKNIQYF

abundance: NA
j_gene: TRBJ1-4
v_gene: TRBV6-5
len: 16
d_gene: NA
CDR3nt: TGTGCCAGCAGTTACTCGTTAGCCTCATGGCGTGAAAAACTGTTTTTT
CDR3aa: CASSYSLASWREKLFF

abundance: NA
j_gene: TRBJ2-1
v_gene: TRBV11-2
len: 16
d_gene: TRBD2
CDR3nt: TGTGCCAGCAGCCTAAGACTAGCGGGGACAGGCAATGAGCAGTTCTTC
CDR3aa: CASSLRLAGTGNEQFF

abundance: NA
j_gene: TRBJ1-2
v_gene: TRBV5-1
len: 14
d_gene: NA
CDR3nt: TGCGCCAGCAGCTCAGACATGGCTAACTATGGCTACACCTTC
CDR3aa: CASSSDMANYGYTF

abundance: NA
j_gene: TRBJ1-5
v_gene: TRBV30
len: 12
d_gene: NA
CDR3nt: TGTGCCTGGAGTCCAGGGAATCAGCCCCAGCATTTT
CDR3aa: CAWSPGNQPQHF

abundance: NA
j_gene: TRBJ1-2
v_gene: TRBV20-1
len: 13
d_gene: NA
CDR3nt: TGCAGTGCTAGTGGACAGACAAACTATGGCTACACCTTC
CDR3aa: CSASGQTNYGYTF

abundance: NA
j_gene: TRBJ1-3
v_gene: TRBV30
len: 13
d_gene: NA
CDR3nt: TGTGCCTGGAGTGTTTTATCCGGAAACACCATATATTTT
CDR3aa: CAWSVLSGNTIYF

abundance: NA
j_gene: TRBJ2-6
v_gene: TRBV19
len: 19
d_gene: TRBD1
CDR3nt: TGTGCCAGTAGTAACCCCCTACAGGGGATTGGCCTTGGGGCCAACGTCCTGACTTTC
CDR3aa: CASSNPLQGIGLGANVLTF

abundance: NA
j_gene: TRBJ1-3
v_gene: TRBV19
len: 15
d_gene: TRBD1
CDR3nt: TGTGCCAGTAGCCGACAGGGGGCTTGGAGAAACACCATATATTTT
CDR3aa: CASSRQGAWRNTIYF

abundance: NA
j_gene: TRBJ2-4
v_gene: TRBV19
len: 16
d_gene: NA
CDR3nt: TGTGCCAGTAGTATTTACAGTGACATTGACAAAAACATTCAGTACTTC
CDR3aa: CASSIYSDIDKNIQYF

abundance: NA
j_gene: TRBJ2-7
v_gene: TRBV7-2
len: 15
d_gene: TRBD1
CDR3nt: TGTGCCAGCAGCTTCACCGGGACAGAAACCTACGAGCAGTACTTC
CDR3aa: CASSFTGTETYEQYF

abundance: few
j_gene: TRBJ2-1
v_gene: TRBV5-1
len: 14
d_gene: TRBD1
CDR3nt: TGCGCCAGCAGCACATGGACAGGGGTGAATGAGCAGTTCTTC
CDR3aa: CASSTWTGVNEQFF

abundance: NA
j_gene: TRBJ1-4
v_gene: TRBV5-1
len: 17
d_gene: TRBD1
CDR3nt: TGCGCCAGCAGCACAGGGACAGGGTTCGGAACTAATGAAAAACTGTTTTTT
CDR3aa: CASSTGTGFGTNEKLFF

abundance: NA
j_gene: TRBJ1-2
v_gene: TRBV4-3
len: 14
d_gene: NA
CDR3nt: TGCGCCAGCAGCCAACGGGGGGCTGGGTATGGCTACACCTTC
CDR3aa: CASSQRGAGYGYTF

abundance: NA
j_gene: TRBJ2-1
v_gene: TRBV28
len: 14
d_gene: NA
CDR3nt: TGTGCCAGCACTTCAGGGGATACCTACAATGAGCAGTTCTTC
CDR3aa: CASTSGDTYNEQFF

abundance: once
j_gene: TRBJ1-5
v_gene: TRBV19
len: 16
d_gene: TRBD1
CDR3nt: TGTGCCAGTAGTATCGGGGGACAGGGGATCGGTCAGCCCCAGCATTTT
CDR3aa: CASSIGGQGIGQPQHF

abundance: NA
j_gene: TRBJ1-2
v_gene: TRBV19
len: 15
d_gene: TRBD1
CDR3nt: TGTGCCAGTAGTCGCCGGACAGGGGAGCATGGCGGCTACACCTTC
CDR3aa: CASSRRTGEHGGYTF

abundance: NA
j_gene: TRBJ2-7
v_gene: TRBV10-3
len: 12
d_gene: NA
CDR3nt: TGTGCCATCAGTGAACAGACCTACGAGCAGTACTTC
CDR3aa: CAISEQTYEQYF

abundance: once
j_gene: TRBJ1-2
v_gene: TRBV11-2
len: 14
d_gene: NA
CDR3nt: TGTGCCAGCAGCAATACAGGGCTGCCCTATGGCTACACCTTC
CDR3aa: CASSNTGLPYGYTF

abundance: NA
j_gene: TRBJ1-2
v_gene: TRBV7-6
len: 15
d_gene: NA
CDR3nt: TGTGCCAGCAGCCTTCAACAGGGCCCGCCTCTAGGCTACACCTTC
CDR3aa: CASSLQQGPPLGYTF

abundance: NA
j_gene: TRBJ2-5
v_gene: TRBV3-1/TRBV3-2
len: 17
d_gene: TRBD2
CDR3nt: TGTGCCAGCAGCCAAGAGAGGAGCGGGAGCCTCCCTGAGACCCAGTACTTC
CDR3aa: CASSQERSGSLPETQYF